This is a list of T cell receptor beta chains from one sample in a study of beta chain features in type 1 diabetes. The repertoire was sequenced with immunoSEQ multiplex PCR; TCRdb's copy has only in-frame clones and lacks some. In the table there are under 450,000 clones, approximately 16% of which are singletons. Sequenced: naive CD4+ T cells from blood. Every receptor here comes from a woman between 18 and 29 years old in good health. Both conserved end residues are part of each CDR3. A D gene is named only where the DNA matches it firmly. Clone size is stated in some rows and not others, as once, few, many or a class when expanded.

NA,NA,TRBV27,TRBJ2-7,TGTGCCAGCAGTTTATCGCGTCAGGGGATATCCGAGCAGTACTTC,CASSLSRQGISEQYF
few,NA,TRBV2,TRBJ2-5,TGTGCCAGCAGGTGGGGCCCGGGAGAGACCCAGTACTTC,CASRWGPGETQYF
NA,TRBD1,TRBV9,TRBJ2-1,TGTGCCAGCAGCGCGAGGGACAGATCCTACAATGAGCAGTTCTTC,CASSARDRSYNEQFF
few,TRBD2,TRBV7-9,TRBJ2-3,TGTGCCAGCAGCTTAGGACTAGCGGGAGGCACAGATACGCAGTATTTT,CASSLGLAGGTDTQYF
NA,NA,TRBV30,TRBJ2-1,TGTGCCTGGAGTGTAGGAGGGCCAGCCTACAATGAGCAGTTCTTC,CAWSVGGPAYNEQFF
few,NA,TRBV2,TRBJ2-1,TGTGCCAGCAGGGTGACTTCCCTCGGCCACAATGAGCAGTTCTTC,CASRVTSLGHNEQFF
NA,NA,TRBV21-1,TRBJ2-7,TGTGCCAGCAGCAAAGCACGGGACTTCGCGGGATGGATCGAGCAGTACTTC,CASSKARDFAGWIEQYF
few,TRBD1,TRBV28,TRBJ1-2,TGTGCCAGCAGGACAGGGGTTGGCTATGGCTACACCTTC,CASRTGVGYGYTF
few,TRBD1,TRBV28,TRBJ1-4,TGTGCCAGCAGCCTCCGGGACAGGGATGAAAAACTGTTTTTT,CASSLRDRDEKLFF
NA,TRBD1,TRBV9,TRBJ1-5,TGTGCCAGCAGCAAAGGACAGGGCCCTGATCAGCCCCAGCATTTT,CASSKGQGPDQPQHF
NA,TRBD1,TRBV19,TRBJ1-4,TGTGCCAGTAGGGCCGGGACAGATCCTGGAATGTTTTTT,CASRAGTDPGMFF
NA,NA,TRBV11-2,TRBJ2-1,TGTGCCAGCAGTCTAGTCCATGAGCAGTTCTTC,CASSLVHEQFF
NA,TRBD1,TRBV7-8,TRBJ2-7,TGTGCCAGCAGCCCTCGACAGGGAAAAGACGAGCAGTACTTC,CASSPRQGKDEQYF
NA,TRBD2,TRBV4-3,TRBJ2-3,TGCGCCAGCAGTCGTGGGACTAGCGGGAGTCCAGATACGCAGTATTTT,CASSRGTSGSPDTQYF
NA,NA,TRBV6-1,TRBJ1-1,TGTGCCAGCAGAAAGGGGGGGCAGTCCAGCACTGAAGCTTTCTTT,CASRKGGQSSTEAFF
NA,TRBD1,TRBV30,TRBJ2-3,TGTGCCTGGGGAAGACAGGGGCTCACAGATACGCAGTATTTT,CAWGRQGLTDTQYF
few,TRBD2,TRBV30,TRBJ2-1,TGTGCCTGGAGTGTTGGTACTAGCGGTTACAATGAGCAGTTCTTC,CAWSVGTSGYNEQFF
few,TRBD1,TRBV5-4,TRBJ1-2,TGTGCCAGCAGCTCTGGACAGGGGAGTTACTATGGCTACACCTTC,CASSSGQGSYYGYTF
few,TRBD1,TRBV7-2,TRBJ2-3,TGTGCCAGCAGCCCACAGGGGGCCAAAGATACGCAGTATTTT,CASSPQGAKDTQYF
NA,TRBD2,TRBV7-3,TRBJ2-3,TGTGCCAGCAGCTTGACTAGCGGGAGATGGGATACGCAGTATTTT,CASSLTSGRWDTQYF
few,TRBD1,TRBV5-1,TRBJ2-3,TGCGCCAGCAGCTCGGGACAGCCCAATTTTAATACGCAGTATTTT,CASSSGQPNFNTQYF
few,TRBD2,TRBV5-1,TRBJ2-1,TGCGCCAGCAGTCCCCTCTTTAGCGGGAGGGGTGGCAATGAGCAGTTCTTC,CASSPLFSGRGGNEQFF
NA,NA,TRBV14,TRBJ2-4,TGTGCCAGCAGCCAAGATCTCCGGGGCATTCAGTACTTC,CASSQDLRGIQYF
few,NA,TRBV28,TRBJ2-1,TGTGCCAGCAGCCGTCCTGTGCGGGGATCCTACAATGAGCAGTTCTTC,CASSRPVRGSYNEQFF
NA,TRBD1,TRBV15,TRBJ1-5,TGTGCCACCAGCAGAGAACAGGGGGCTCGGCAGCCCCAGCATTTT,CATSREQGARQPQHF
NA,NA,TRBV30,TRBJ1-3,TGTGCCTGGAGTGTGGGGGGCTCTGGAAACACCATATATTTT,CAWSVGGSGNTIYF
few,TRBD2,TRBV28,TRBJ2-7,TGTGCCAGCACCCCACCGGGACTAGTGGGTACAAGAGGGGAGCAGTACTTC,CASTPPGLVGTRGEQYF
NA,TRBD2,TRBV28,TRBJ2-7,TGTGCCAGCAGTATAGCGGGAGGTATATCCTACGAGCAGTACTTC,CASSIAGGISYEQYF
NA,TRBD2,TRBV7-9,TRBJ2-7,TGTGCCAGCAGCCGGAGCGGGAGGGCATACGAGCAGTACTTC,CASSRSGRAYEQYF
few,NA,TRBV18,TRBJ2-6,TGTGCCAGCTCACCACCCCTAGATCCCCGGGCCAACGTCCTGACTTTC,CASSPPLDPRANVLTF
NA,NA,TRBV19,TRBJ2-7,TGTGCCAGTAGTAAAGGAGCCTACGAGCAGTACTTC,CASSKGAYEQYF
few,NA,TRBV15,TRBJ2-7,TGTGCCACCAGCAGAGGACTAGGAGGAACATTGGAGCAGTACTTC,CATSRGLGGTLEQYF
few,TRBD2,TRBV5-1,TRBJ2-1,TGCGCCAGCAGCTTGCTGGGACTAGCCGGTATCGATGAGCAGTTCTTC,CASSLLGLAGIDEQFF
NA,NA,TRBV9,TRBJ2-2,TGTGCCAGCAGCGTAGTCACTAGCAATACCGGGGAGCTGTTTTTT,CASSVVTSNTGELFF
NA,NA,TRBV29-1,TRBJ2-1,TGCAGCGCCCTCCAGGGGACCTACAATGAGCAGTTCTTC,CSALQGTYNEQFF
few,TRBD2,TRBV13,TRBJ2-1,TGTGCCAGCAGGGGACTAGCGGGATGGAGTGAGCAGTTCTTC,CASRGLAGWSEQFF
NA,NA,TRBV11-2,TRBJ2-7,TGTGCCAGCCTGGAGGCGGAGAACTACGAGCAGTACTTC,CASLEAENYEQYF
NA,TRBD1,TRBV19,TRBJ1-1,TGTGCCAGTAGTCCGACAGGGGGCCGAACTGAAGCTTTCTTT,CASSPTGGRTEAFF
few,NA,TRBV7-2,TRBJ2-3,TGTGCCAGCAGGTTAAACTCAGGGTGGGATACGCAGTATTTT,CASRLNSGWDTQYF
NA,TRBD2,TRBV30,TRBJ2-1,TGTGCCTGGGAGCTAGCGGCAATCAATGAGCAGTTCTTC,CAWELAAINEQFF
once,NA,TRBV30,TRBJ2-7,TGTGCCTGGAGTGTAGGTAGCGGTCGCTCCTACGAGCAGTACTTC,CAWSVGSGRSYEQYF
NA,NA,TRBV30,TRBJ1-3,TGTGCCTGGACAGGACAGCGACTCTCTGGAAACACCATATATTTT,CAWTGQRLSGNTIYF
NA,NA,TRBV5-1,TRBJ2-7,TGCGCCAGCAGCCTGGGAGAGCACGCTACTGTCGAGCAGTACTTC,CASSLGEHATVEQYF
NA,TRBD1,TRBV6-6,TRBJ2-7,TGTGCCAGCAGGGGGACAGGGGGACTCTCCTACGAGCAGTACTTC,CASRGTGGLSYEQYF
few,TRBD1,TRBV14,TRBJ1-2,TGTGCCAGCAGCCCGGACAGGCTTCGCAACTATGGCTACACCTTC,CASSPDRLRNYGYTF
NA,NA,TRBV11-2,TRBJ2-1,TGTGCCAGCAGCTTAGGGGTTCGGTCGGGGCAGTTCTTC,CASSLGVRSGQFF